This T cell receptor beta chain was sequenced in a study of long-term antiretroviral therapy in people with HIV. Study-level points and caveats: Spans of CDR3 length were tighter for HIV repertoires than for controls.

At the survey level, the v3.0 immunoSEQ assay was run. Per-sample TRB depth target: about 35,000-50,000 T-cell genomes. Using immunoSEQ multiplex PCR, the repertoire was profiled, and TCRdb retains in-frame clones only, with some absent. This sample has tens of thousands of clones, with about 95% found just once. V lost 7 bases to trimming and J lost 6 bases, with 12 bases between them. The CDR3 extends over 13 amino acids. Per germline, CDR1 MGHDK and CDR2 SYGVNS. Regarding this clone: The target antigen is unknown.

At least two post-ART and at least one pre-ART PBMC sample were available for each donor. The chain links TRBV25-1 to TRBJ1-4; weak D call: TRBD1 (5 bases). This specimen was unsorted PBMCs, taken 3.7 years after starting antiretroviral therapy. The sequence came from a woman aged 45-59 years with HIV. CDR3 sequence (DNA): TGTGCCAGCAACGGGGGGGTTGATGAAAAACTGTTTTTT. Translating it yields CASNGGVDEKLFF. The full variable domain, its missing parts supplied by reference TRBV25-1 and TRBJ1-4, is EADIYQTPRYLVIGTGKKITLECSQTMGHDKMYWYQQDPGMELHLIHYSYGVNSTEKGDLSSESTVSRIRTEHFPLTLESARPSHTSQYLCASNGGVDEKLFFGSGTQLSVL.